Each of the 25 T cell receptor beta chains below was sequenced from the same sample in a study of ipilimumab plus nivolumab after autologous stem cell transplantation. Generated by immunoSEQ multiplex PCR, the TCRdb table keeps only in-frame clones and is missing some. The profile shows about 40,000 clones, nearly 95% of them singletons. Sequencing was performed on PBMCs, taken in a trial of ipilimumab plus nivolumab as post-transplant consolidation. These TCRs come from a male donor with multiple myeloma.

The chain uses TRBV30 and TRBJ1-2; 8 nucleotides align to TRBD1. The CDR3 runs to 15 residues. V lost 0 bases and J lost 8; bases outside the gene matches: 11. Germline V CDR1 and CDR2: GTSNPN, SVGIG (reference sequence). CDR3 sequence: CAWSVGPGGIYGYTF. CDR3 DNA: TGTGCCTGGAGTGTAGGACCAGGGGGCATTTACGGCTACACCTTC.

The V gene is TRBV9, the J gene TRBJ2-5; 9 bases map to TRBD1. CDR3 length: 16 amino acids. With V trimmed by 4 bases and J by 4 bases, 11 bases remained unmatched. In germline, CDR1 is SGDLS, CDR2 YYNGEE. CDR3 DNA sequence: TGTGCCAGCAGCCCCCGGGGACAGGGTGAAACAGAGACCCAGTACTTC. Protein sequence: CASSPRGQGETETQYF.

The V and J genes are TRBV5-4 and TRBJ2-7; 16 positions match TRBD2. This CDR3 has 17 residues. V lost 3 bases and J lost 1; bases outside the gene matches: 4. Germline V gives CDR1 SGHNT, CDR2 YYREEE (reference sequence). In nucleotides, the CDR3 is TGTGCCAGCAGCTCTGGGACTAGCGGGAGGGCTTCCTACGAGCAGTACTTC. Amino acid sequence: CASSSGTSGRASYEQYF.

V usage is TRBV19 and J usage is TRBJ1-3, with D possibly matching TRBD1 (6 bases). The germline V gene encodes CDR1 LNHDA and CDR2 SQIVND (reference sequence). The CDR3 extends over 16 amino acids. Trimming took 5 bases from V and 0 from J, leaving 14 bases between them. DNA of the CDR3: TGTGCCAGTAGTGGACCGGGACAAAGCTCTGGAAACACCATATATTTT. Protein sequence: CASSGPGQSSGNTIYF.

The chain couples TRBV28 to TRBJ1-5, with D tentatively TRBD1 (5 bases). V shed 4 bases and J shed 3 bases, with 16 bases lying between them. Germline V gene sequence: CDR1 MDHEN, CDR2 SYDVKM. The CDR3 has 16 amino acids. The CDR3 sequence is CASSSGTPTANQPQHF. In nucleotides, the CDR3 is TGTGCCAGCAGTTCGGGGACCCCCACCGCCAATCAGCCCCAGCATTTT.

V is TRBV7-2 and J is TRBJ2-5; no clear D gene. The length of the CDR3 is 11 residues. The germline V gene encodes CDR1 SGHTA and CDR2 FQGNSA. V shed 4 bases and J shed 5 bases, with 5 bases lying between them. The CDR3 protein is CASSSLETQYF. The CDR3 DNA sequence: TGTGCCAGCAGCTCCCTGGAGACCCAGTACTTC.

V is TRBV5-1 and J is TRBJ1-3, with unresolved D. Trimming pared 4 bases from V and 0 bases from J, leaving 14 bases between. The CDR3 contains 16 residues. Germline lookup yields CDR1 SGHRS and CDR2 YFSETQ. CDR3 sequence (DNA): TGCGCCAGCAGCGCCTCGACGGGCCTCTCTGGAAACACCATATATTTT. This encodes CASSASTGLSGNTIYF.

The rearrangement joins TRBV12-5 to TRBJ2-3; perhaps TRBD1 as D (5 bases). Trimming left V 6 bases short and J 1 base short, with 11 bases between. Germline V gene sequence: CDR1 LGHNT, CDR2 FRNRAP. The CDR3 consists of 14 residues. Written as DNA, the CDR3 is TGTGCTAGTGGGGTACAAGGGGGCACAGATACGCAGTATTTT. Translating gives CASGVQGGTDTQYF. Combining the CDR3 with reference TRBV12-5 and TRBJ2-3 gives the whole variable domain DARVTQTPRHKVTEMGQEVTMRCQPILGHNTVFWYRQTMMQGLELLAYFRNRAPLDDSGMPKDRFSAEMPDATLATLKIQPSEPRDSAVYFCASGVQGGTDTQYFGPGTRLTVL.

This clone was counted a single time. This rearrangement joins TRBV27 to TRBJ1-5; no definite D call. The germline CDR1 and CDR2 sequences are MNHEY and SMNVEV (reference sequence). The CDR3 is 14 residues long. V was pared by 0 bases and J by 1 base, with 4 bases between. The CDR3: CASSLSRSNQPQHF. CDR3 nucleotides: TGTGCCAGCAGTTTATCCAGGAGCAATCAGCCCCAGCATTTT.

The chain links TRBV4-2 to TRBJ1-2; perhaps TRBD1 as D (5 bases). The CDR3 length is 13 residues. Per the germline V gene, CDR1 is LGHNA and CDR2 is YNFKEQ. V was cut by 4 bases and J by 2 bases, with 8 bases left in between. DNA of the CDR3: TGTGCCAGCAGCCTAGACAGAAACTATGGCTACACCTTC. This gives the protein CASSLDRNYGYTF.

The chain uses TRBV7-3 and TRBJ2-1; 7 bases are shared with TRBD1. The junction had 9 bases not matched to a gene; V was cut back by 4 bases and J by 6 bases. The CDR3 extends over 15 amino acids. CDR1 SGHTA and CDR2 FQGTGA come from the germline V gene. The CDR3 is CASSSPYQGVNEQFF. The CDR3 nucleotides read TGTGCCAGCAGCTCCCCCTATCAGGGGGTCAATGAGCAGTTCTTC. Using reference TRBV7-3 and TRBJ2-1 for the parts outside the CDR3, the full variable domain is GAGVSQTPSNKVTEKGKYVELRCDPISGHTALYWYRQSLGQGPEFLIYFQGTGAADDSGLPNDRFFAVRPEGSVSTLKIQRTERGDSAVYLCASSSPYQGVNEQFFGPGTRLTVL.

V usage is TRBV14 and J usage is TRBJ1-3, with D hard to call. Per germline, CDR1 SGHDN and CDR2 FVKESK. The CDR3 runs to 14 residues. V lost 2 bases, J lost 2 bases, and 7 bases lay in between. The CDR3 sequence: CASSQLGPGNTIYF. CDR3 nucleotides: TGTGCCAGCAGCCAATTGGGTCCTGGAAACACCATATATTTT.

The J gene is TRBJ2-1, the V gene TRBV28, with D perhaps given as TRBD1 or TRBD2 (6 bases each). Germline assignment: CDR1 MDHEN and CDR2 SYDVKM. Trimming shortened V by 3 bases and J by 0 bases, and 12 bases separated the two germline ends. The CDR3 extends over 16 amino acids. CDR3 in amino acids: CASSFLGGGSYNEQFF. The CDR3 coding sequence is TGTGCCAGCAGTTTCCTAGGGGGAGGCTCCTACAATGAGCAGTTCTTC.

V gene TRBV6-5 combines with J gene TRBJ2-7; 10 bases fit TRBD2. The V gene end was trimmed by 0 bases and the J gene end by 6 bases; junction bases not matched to a gene: 2. The CDR3 has 14 residues. Germline CDR1 MNHEY, CDR2 SVGAGI. The CDR3 protein is CASSYSAGGSEQYF. The CDR3 DNA sequence: TGTGCCAGCAGTTACTCAGCGGGGGGGAGCGAGCAGTACTTC.

This sequence joins TRBV9 and TRBJ2-5; 8 bases match TRBD2. The germline V gene encodes CDR1 SGDLS and CDR2 YYNGEE. The CDR3 extends over 15 amino acids. V gave up 3 bases and J gave up 5 bases; unmatched junction bases: 9. This CDR3 reads CASSDGQSGGETQYF. The DNA for the CDR3 is TGTGCCAGCAGCGACGGACAGTCGGGGGGGGAGACCCAGTACTTC.

The chain employs TRBV5-1 and TRBJ2-5; 9 nucleotides line up with TRBD2. This CDR3 has 16 residues. The junction had 8 bases not matched to a gene; V was cut back by 0 bases and J by 5 bases. The germline CDR1 and CDR2 sequences are SGHRS and YFSETQ. CDR3 bases: TGCGCCAGCAGCTTGGCGCGGGGGGGATCCGAGGAGACCCAGTACTTC. It is translated as CASSLARGGSEETQYF.

V and J are TRBV28 and TRBJ1-2, with 7 bases identical to TRBD1. V lost 10 bases, J lost 0 bases, and 5 bases stayed unmatched. Germline loops: CDR1 MDHEN, CDR2 SYDVKM. This CDR3 is built from 13 residues. CDR3 protein: CATLQGSNYGYTF. CDR3 nucleotide sequence: TGTGCCACCTTACAGGGGTCTAACTATGGCTACACCTTC.

The J gene is TRBJ2-7, the V gene TRBV19, with D unclear. CDR1 LNHDA and CDR2 SQIVND come from the germline V gene (reference sequence). This CDR3 spans 13 amino acids. V was clipped by 6 bases and J by 3 bases, with 12 bases between them. The CDR3 DNA is TGTGCCAGTAGCCCCAGCCCGGGCTACGAGCAGTACTTC. Protein product: CASSPSPGYEQYF.

The chain has TRBV28 and TRBJ1-2, with 7 bases that match TRBD1. Germline loops: CDR1 MDHEN, CDR2 SYDVKM. J lost 5 bases, V lost 1 base, and 10 bases had no gene match. The CDR3 consists of 16 residues. The CDR3 loop is CASSLYRTGAKYGYTF. The CDR3 region has the DNA TGTGCCAGCAGTTTATACCGGACAGGCGCGAAGTATGGCTACACCTTC.

In this sample, this clone turned up once. CDR3 residues: CASSLSGGAETQYF. CDR3 nucleotides: TGCGCCAGCAGCTTGAGCGGGGGGGCCGAGACCCAGTACTTC. The chain links TRBV5-1 to TRBJ2-5; TRBD2 matches at 10 bases. The V gene end was trimmed by 1 base and the J gene end by 5 bases; junction bases not matched to a gene: 2. The CDR3 is 14 residues long. Looked up from germline, CDR1 is SGHRS and CDR2 is YFSETQ.

The chain couples TRBV5-4 to TRBJ2-5; TRBD2 matches 10 bases. Per germline, CDR1 SGHNT and CDR2 YYREEE (reference sequence). The CDR3 spans 17 residues. The J segment lost 5 bases and the V segment lost 0 bases, leaving 10 bases of the junction unmatched. As DNA, the CDR3 is TGTGCCAGCAGCTTGGGTGGCCTAGCGGGAGAGGAGGAGACCCAGTACTTC. Its protein product is CASSLGGLAGEEETQYF. Full variable domain (outside the CDR3, taken from reference TRBV5-4 and TRBJ2-5): ETGVTQSPTHLIKTRGQQVTLRCSSQSGHNTVSWYQQALGQGPQFIFQYYREEENGRGNFPPRFSGLQFPNYSSELNVNALELDDSALYLCASSLGGLAGEEETQYFGPGTRLLVL.

The rearrangement links TRBV6-1 to TRBJ1-4; TRBD1 agrees at 9 bases. Germline CDR1 MNHNS, CDR2 SASEGT. This CDR3 contains 15 residues. Losses at the gene ends were 4 bases for V and 8 bases for J; bases not matched to a gene: 8. DNA for the CDR3: TGTGCCAGCAGTGTACCACAGGGGGCAGGAGAAAAACTGTTTTTT. Translating it yields CASSVPQGAGEKLFF.

The chain employs TRBV6-1 and TRBJ2-1; the match to TRBD1 covers 8 bases. Trimming cost V 5 bases and J 8 bases; bases outside gene matches: 8. Germline V CDR1 and CDR2: MNHNS, SASEGT. The CDR3 sequence is 14 residues long. The CDR3 bases are TGTGCCAGCAGTAGTCAGGGGGCAGTCGATGAGCAGTTCTTC. This encodes CASSSQGAVDEQFF.

V gene TRBV4-1 combines with J gene TRBJ2-1; D possibly uses TRBD1 or TRBD2 (5 bases each). The CDR3 has 17 amino acids. Per germline, CDR1 MGHRA and CDR2 YSYEKL. The V and J ends lost 0 bases and 6 bases respectively, with 18 bases between them. CDR3 sequence: CASSQDLIRGRLNEQFF. The CDR3 DNA sequence: TGCGCCAGCAGCCAAGATTTAATAAGGGGACGACTCAATGAGCAGTTCTTC.

The chain employs TRBV2 and TRBJ2-3; 7 positions agree with TRBD2. The CDR3 totals 15 residues. V was pared by 6 bases and J by 0 bases, with 6 bases of the junction left unmatched. Germline-derived CDR1 and CDR2 are SNHLY and FYNNEI. CDR3 amino acids: CASRGVRGSTDTQYF. CDR3 coding DNA: TGTGCCAGCAGGGGGGTGCGGGGGAGCACAGATACGCAGTATTTT. The full variable domain, in which reference TRBV2 and TRBJ2-3 provide the parts outside the CDR3, is EPEVTQTPSHQVTQMGQEVILRCVPISNHLYFYWYRQILGQKVEFLVSFYNNEISEKSEIFDDQFSVERPDGSNFTLKIRSTKLEDSAMYFCASRGVRGSTDTQYFGPGTRLTVL.